This is a list of T cell receptor beta chains from one sample in a study of blood T cell repertoires in COVID-19. Repertoires were generated with immunoSEQ multiplex PCR, while TCRdb's copy carries only in-frame clones and drops some. This sample carries around 280,000 clones, around 91% of them seen once, and the ten largest clones take about 1.7%. Sequencing was carried out using PBMCs or T cells enriched from blood (not recorded which). Receptor source: a woman aged 18 to 35 with acute COVID-19. CDR3s include the opening cysteine and the closing phenylalanine or tryptophan. A D gene is named only where the DNA matches it firmly. The size entry is marked missing in some rows and otherwise reads once, few, many or a size class.

>-|TRBV10-3|TRBJ1-5|-
TGTGCCATCAGTGAGTCTGGAGGGAGCAATCAGCCCCAGCATTTT
CAISESGGSNQPQHF
>TRBD2|TRBV10-3|TRBJ2-3|-
TGTGCCATCAGTGACCCGACTAGCGAGCCAGATACGCAGTATTTT
CAISDPTSEPDTQYF
>TRBD2|TRBV18|TRBJ2-7|-
TGTGCCAGCTCACCCGCGACTAGCGGGAGGCTGGGGGAGCAGTACTTC
CASSPATSGRLGEQYF
>TRBD1|TRBV18|TRBJ1-4|-
TGTGCCAGCTCACCATCCCAGGGGACAGGGGCCGAAAAACTGTTTTTT
CASSPSQGTGAEKLFF
>-|TRBV27|TRBJ2-7|-
TGTGCCAGCAGGGGACTGGGATCCTACGAGCAGTACTTC
CASRGLGSYEQYF
>TRBD2|TRBV5-6|TRBJ2-5|-
TGTGCCAGCAGCCAGGGAGGGCCCCAAGAGACCCAGTACTTC
CASSQGGPQETQYF
>TRBD1|TRBV9|TRBJ2-1|-
TGTGCCAGCAGCGCGGACAGGTACAATGAGCAGTTCTTC
CASSADRYNEQFF
>-|TRBV28|TRBJ2-1|once
TGTGCCAGCAGTCAGGCCCCCGCTTACAATGAGCAGTTCTTC
CASSQAPAYNEQFF
>-|TRBV3-1/TRBV3-2|TRBJ2-2|-
TGTGCCAGCAGCCAGCCGGAGGGCACCGGGGAGCTGTTTTTT
CASSQPEGTGELFF
>-|TRBV6-4|TRBJ2-1|-
TGTGCCAGCAGCCGCGAGATAGCGAATGAGCAGTTCTTC
CASSREIANEQFF
>TRBD2|TRBV19|TRBJ2-7|-
TGTGCCAGTATGTGGCGGGAGGGCGACTACGAGCAGTACTTC
CASMWREGDYEQYF
>-|TRBV28|TRBJ1-1|-
TGTGCCAGCAGTTTATCAAGGAGTCTGAACACTGAAGCTTTCTTT
CASSLSRSLNTEAFF
>-|TRBV6-1|TRBJ1-2|-
TGTGCCAGCAGTGAAGATGGCAGGGCGACTAGTGGCACCTTC
CASSEDGRATSGTF
>TRBD1|TRBV27|TRBJ1-1|-
TGTGCCAGCAGAACCCTGGGACAGGGGTGGATCGCTGAAGCTTTCTTT
CASRTLGQGWIAEAFF
>-|TRBV6-5|TRBJ1-4|-
TGTGCCAGCAGGCGCGGAGGAACAACTAATGAAAAACTGTTTTTT
CASRRGGTTNEKLFF
>-|TRBV6-2/TRBV6-3|TRBJ1-5|-
TGTGCCAGCAGTTTCCAGGGAAGGACGAATAGCAATCAGCCCCAGCATTTT
CASSFQGRTNSNQPQHF
>TRBD1|TRBV10-3|TRBJ1-5|-
TGTGCCATCAGTGGGGACAGGGGAGATCAGCCCCAGCATTTT
CAISGDRGDQPQHF
>TRBD1|TRBV7-9|TRBJ1-4|-
TGTGCCAGCAGCCCGACCAGGGGGCGCGAGGAAAAACTGTTTTTT
CASSPTRGREEKLFF
>TRBD2|TRBV5-1|TRBJ2-1|-
TGCGCCAGCAGCTTGGTTACCGGGACTAGCGGGTACAATGAGCAGTTCTTC
CASSLVTGTSGYNEQFF
>-|TRBV12-3/TRBV12-4|TRBJ1-1|-
TGTGCCAGCAGTTTATTTGGTCCGGGAGCTTTCTTT
CASSLFGPGAFF
>TRBD2|TRBV5-4|TRBJ2-2|-
TGTGCCAGCAGCTTGGCTAGCGGTCTATACACCGGGGAGCTGTTTTTT
CASSLASGLYTGELFF
>TRBD2|TRBV30|TRBJ2-1|-
TGTGCCTGGAGTGTACTCAGCGGGAGTATCGATGAGCAGTTCTTC
CAWSVLSGSIDEQFF
>-|TRBV5-4|TRBJ2-1|-
TGTGCCAGCAGCTGGAACAGGGACAATGAGCAGTTCTTC
CASSWNRDNEQFF
>TRBD2|TRBV19|TRBJ2-1|-
TGTGCCAGTAGTATCCTTTCTAGCGGGGGAAAGAACAATGAGCAGTTCTTC
CASSILSSGGKNNEQFF
>TRBD1|TRBV10-1|TRBJ1-6|-
TGCGCCAAATCCCGGGACAGGGACAATTCACCCCTCCACTTT
CAKSRDRDNSPLHF
>-|TRBV2|TRBJ1-6|-
TGTGCCAGCATGCGGGAGTCAGGGCGTTCACCCCTCCACTTT
CASMRESGRSPLHF
>TRBD1|TRBV7-9|TRBJ1-2|-
TGTGCCAGCAGCTTACCAGTTGGGACAGGGTTTGGCTACACCTTC
CASSLPVGTGFGYTF
>-|TRBV6-5|TRBJ1-4|-
TGTGCCAGCAGTCCACAGGGCGTAAATGAAAAACTGTTTTTT
CASSPQGVNEKLFF
>TRBD1|TRBV9|TRBJ1-2|-
TGTGCCAGCAGCGTCCGGGACAGCTATGGCTACACCTTC
CASSVRDSYGYTF
>-|TRBV6-5|TRBJ2-5|-
TGTGCCAGCAGTAACACAGGGCCCCAAGAGACCCAGTACTTC
CASSNTGPQETQYF
>TRBD2|TRBV30|TRBJ2-2|-
TGTGCCTGGAGCGGACTAGCGGGAGCGAGCACCGGGGAGCTGTTTTTT
CAWSGLAGASTGELFF
>TRBD2|TRBV6-1|TRBJ2-1|-
TGTGCCAGCAGTGAATGGGGAGGGGCACTCGTCAACAATGAGCAGTTCTTC
CASSEWGGALVNNEQFF
>-|TRBV3-1/TRBV3-2|TRBJ1-4|-
TGTGCCAGCAGCCAAGATTCGGCAGGGAAAAACGAAAAACTGTTTTTT
CASSQDSAGKNEKLFF